The next 10 T cell receptor beta chains were all read from a single sample in a study of blood T cell repertoires in COVID-19. Using immunoSEQ multiplex PCR, the repertoire was profiled, and TCRdb retains in-frame clones only, with some absent. In the table there are about 320,000 clones, 65% to 90% of which are singletons. The sample taken for sequencing was peripheral blood. Receptors originate from a human donor in a cohort sampled during active COVID-19.

The chain joins TRBV1 to TRBJ1-3; TRBD1 is the table's D call and was not checked against the DNA. TRBV1 constitutes a pseudogene. This CDR3 contains 12 residues. As DNA, the CDR3 is TGCACCGGCGGACAGGAGGAAAACACCATATATTTT. Translation gives CTGGQEENTIYF.

The chain recombines TRBV6-5 with TRBJ1-2; no definite D call. Trimming left V 2 bases short and J 6 bases short, with 10 bases between. CDR3 length: 13 amino acids. CDR1 and CDR2 (germline): MNHEY, SVGAGI. The CDR3 region is CASSYGQQDGYTF. DNA of the CDR3: TGTGCCAGCAGTTACGGGCAGCAAGATGGCTACACCTTC.

The table lists this clone with a count of one. The chain employs TRBV29-1 and TRBJ2-7; tentative D call: TRBD1 (5 bases). Germline V CDR1 and CDR2: SQVTM, ANQGSEA. This CDR3 has 13 residues. V dropped 4 bases and J dropped 3 bases, with 13 bases sitting between them. The CDR3 region is CSVVGQGGYEQYF. The CDR3 DNA follows: TGCAGCGTTGTTGGCCAGGGCGGCTACGAGCAGTACTTC.

In this sample, this clone turned up once. V usage is TRBV19 and J usage is TRBJ2-6; TRBD2 might be the D (6 bases). The germline V and J ends were trimmed by 6 bases and 0 bases, with 18 bases remaining between them. CDR1 and CDR2 from the germline V gene are LNHDA and SQIVND (reference sequence). The CDR3 is made up of 18 amino acids. The CDR3 loop reads CASRNWAGGSSGANVLTF. The CDR3 bases are TGTGCCAGTAGAAACTGGGCCGGAGGGAGCTCTGGGGCCAACGTCCTGACTTTC.

V usage is TRBV5-1 and J usage is TRBJ1-3, with a tentative D call TRBD1 (6 bases). The ends were cut back, 2 bases at V and 0 bases at J, with 18 bases in the middle. Germline CDR1 and CDR2: SGHRS and YFSETQ. The CDR3 is made up of 18 amino acids. CDR3 loop: CASSFIPPGANSGNTIYF. Here the CDR3 DNA reads TGCGCCAGCAGCTTTATCCCCCCAGGGGCGAACTCTGGAAACACCATATATTTT.

J is TRBJ2-3 and V is TRBV5-1; TRBD2 aligns across 11 bases. CDR1 is SGHRS and CDR2 is YFSETQ in the germline V gene. J lost 1 base, V lost 5 bases, and 3 bases had no gene match. The CDR3 contains 15 residues. CDR3 region: CASRTLAGGTDTQYF. DNA for the CDR3: TGCGCCAGCAGAACACTAGCGGGGGGCACAGATACGCAGTATTTT.

The J gene is TRBJ1-5, the V gene TRBV6-5; D is perhaps TRBD1 (6 bases). The CDR3 consists of 15 residues. Germline-derived CDR1 and CDR2 are MNHEY and SVGAGI. Trimming stripped 6 bases from V and 5 bases from J, with 17 bases between. The CDR3 region has the DNA TGTGCCAGCAGGCCCCTTGCACAGGGTCATCAGCCCCAGCATTTT. This sequence encodes CASRPLAQGHQPQHF.

V usage is TRBV2 and J usage is TRBJ1-1, with TRBD1 as a possible D gene (5 bases). This CDR3 comprises 12 residues. Germline values: CDR1 SNHLY, CDR2 FYNNEI. V was trimmed by 4 bases and J by 7 bases, leaving 10 bases between them. The CDR3 sequence is CASSARQFEAFF. The CDR3 nucleotides read TGTGCCAGCAGTGCCCGACAGTTTGAAGCTTTCTTT.

This clone was seen only once. The rearrangement links TRBV24-1 to TRBJ2-1; 13 bases map to TRBD2. Germline CDR1 is KGHDR and CDR2 is SFDVKD. The CDR3 has 17 amino acids. With V trimmed by 3 bases and J by 7 bases, 8 bases remained unmatched. CDR3 bases: TGTGCCACCAGTGATAAGATACTAGCGGGGGGGAATAATGAGCAGTTCTTC. Its translation is CATSDKILAGGNNEQFF.

This clone has a handful of counts. This rearrangement joins TRBV27 to TRBJ1-1; 8 bases map to TRBD1. This CDR3 has 13 residues. V gave up 5 bases and J gave up 4 bases; unmatched junction bases: 3. CDR1 MNHEY and CDR2 SMNVEV come from the germline V gene (reference sequence). The CDR3 DNA is TGTGCCAGCAGTCCCGGACAGGGCACTGAAGCTTTCTTT. It specifies CASSPGQGTEAFF.